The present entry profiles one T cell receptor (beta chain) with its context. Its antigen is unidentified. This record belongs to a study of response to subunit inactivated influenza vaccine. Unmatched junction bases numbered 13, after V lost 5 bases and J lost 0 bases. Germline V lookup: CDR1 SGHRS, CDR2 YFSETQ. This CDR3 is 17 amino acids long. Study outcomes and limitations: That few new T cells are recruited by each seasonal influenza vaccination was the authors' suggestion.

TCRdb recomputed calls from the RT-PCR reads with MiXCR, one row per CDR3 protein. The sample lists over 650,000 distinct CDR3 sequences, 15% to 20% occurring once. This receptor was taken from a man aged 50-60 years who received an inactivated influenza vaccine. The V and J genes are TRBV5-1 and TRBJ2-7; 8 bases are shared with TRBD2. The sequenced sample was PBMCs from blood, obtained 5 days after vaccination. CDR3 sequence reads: CASSLTSASSFSYEQYF. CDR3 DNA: TGCGCCAGCAGTTTGACTAGCGCTTCGTCCTTCTCCTACGAGCAGTACTTC.